A selection of T cell receptor beta chains follows, all from one sample in a study of CD8+ T cells in alopecia areata. Libraries were prepared by immunoSEQ multiplex PCR; TCRdb keeps only in-frame clonotypes and omits some of them. Of over 100,000 clones in the sample, roughly three fifths were seen once. The sequencing used CD8+ T cells sorted from blood, collected at week 24, from a patient treated with tofacitinib. The receptors originated from a human donor with alopecia areata. CDR3s include the opening cysteine and the closing phenylalanine or tryptophan. D genes are given only for firm matches. Rows give clone size only sometimes, using once, few, many, or a class for an expanded clone.

D: -; V: TRBV10-3; J: TRBJ1-2; size: -; DNA: TGTGCCATCAGCGAAAAGACAGGCAGGCAGCGTGGCTACACCTTC; CDR3: CAISEKTGRQRGYTF
D: -; V: TRBV7-7; J: TRBJ2-4; size: -; DNA: TGTGCTAGCAGCTTAGTCGTTGACATTCAGTACTTC; CDR3: CASSLVVDIQYF
D: -; V: TRBV9; J: TRBJ2-1; size: -; DNA: TGTGCCAGCAGCGTGGGGTGGGAGGAGCAGTTCTTC; CDR3: CASSVGWEEQFF
D: -; V: TRBV7-6; J: TRBJ1-1; size: few; DNA: TGTGCCAGCAGCCTTAGATCGACGGGGAACACTGAAGCTTTCTTT; CDR3: CASSLRSTGNTEAFF
D: TRBD1; V: TRBV6-5; J: TRBJ2-5; size: -; DNA: TGTGCCAGCAGTTATTGGACAGGGAATCAAGAGACCCAGTACTTC; CDR3: CASSYWTGNQETQYF
D: -; V: TRBV27; J: TRBJ1-1; size: few; DNA: TGTGCCAGCAGTATATCGACAGGAGTTAACACTGAAGCTTTCTTT; CDR3: CASSISTGVNTEAFF
D: -; V: TRBV11-2; J: TRBJ2-3; size: -; DNA: TGTGCCAGCAGCTTGAGATCCACAGATACGCAGTATTTT; CDR3: CASSLRSTDTQYF
D: TRBD1; V: TRBV6-5; J: TRBJ2-7; size: -; DNA: TGTGCCAGCACCTCCCGGACAGGAGGCTACGAGCAGTACTTC; CDR3: CASTSRTGGYEQYF
D: -; V: TRBV4-1; J: TRBJ1-1; size: -; DNA: TGCGCCAGCAGCACGACAGTGAACACTGAAGCTTTCTTT; CDR3: CASSTTVNTEAFF
D: -; V: TRBV7-9; J: TRBJ2-4; size: -; DNA: TGTGCCAGCAGCTTAGCAGGGGGCAAAAACATTCAGTACTTC; CDR3: CASSLAGGKNIQYF
D: -; V: TRBV15; J: TRBJ1-2; size: -; DNA: TGTGCCACCAGAGCGCTGGGGTTTCATGGCTACACCTTC; CDR3: CATRALGFHGYTF
D: -; V: TRBV6-5; J: TRBJ2-7; size: -; DNA: TGTGCCAGCAGTTACTCGCTGGGAACCTACGAGCAGTACTTC; CDR3: CASSYSLGTYEQYF
D: -; V: TRBV27; J: TRBJ2-7; size: -; DNA: TGTGCCAGCAGTTCTTCAGGGACCTACGAGCAGTACTTC; CDR3: CASSSSGTYEQYF
D: TRBD2; V: TRBV4-1; J: TRBJ2-7; size: -; DNA: TGCGCCAGCAGCCAAACTAGCGGAGAGGCTTACGAGCAGTACTTC; CDR3: CASSQTSGEAYEQYF
D: TRBD1; V: TRBV27; J: TRBJ2-7; size: few; DNA: TGTGCCAGCAGTTTTGCAGGGGGCTCCTACGAGCAGTACTTC; CDR3: CASSFAGGSYEQYF
D: -; V: TRBV5-6; J: TRBJ2-7; size: few; DNA: TGTGCCAGCAGCTATAGCGCGAACTACGAGCAGTACTTC; CDR3: CASSYSANYEQYF
D: -; V: TRBV5-6; J: TRBJ2-7; size: -; DNA: TGTGCCAGCAGCTTAGTCGGTGAGCAGTACTTC; CDR3: CASSLVGEQYF
D: TRBD2; V: TRBV27; J: TRBJ2-1; size: -; DNA: TGTGCCAGCAGTTTAGGGGCGGGGGGGCGGTCCTACAATGAGCAGTTCTTC; CDR3: CASSLGAGGRSYNEQFF
D: -; V: TRBV27; J: TRBJ1-1; size: few; DNA: TGTGCCAGCAGTCCACAGGGCTTCACTGAAGCTTTCTTT; CDR3: CASSPQGFTEAFF
D: TRBD1; V: TRBV30; J: TRBJ2-7; size: -; DNA: TGTGCCTGGAGTTACGGACAGGGGCCCTACGAGCAGTACTTC; CDR3: CAWSYGQGPYEQYF
D: TRBD1; V: TRBV30; J: TRBJ1-4; size: few; DNA: TGTGCCAGCAGTCACGGGACAGGGAAAAATGAAAAACTGTTTTTT; CDR3: CASSHGTGKNEKLFF
D: -; V: TRBV4-1; J: TRBJ2-3; size: -; DNA: TGCGCCAGCAGCCTTTGGGATCCAGATACGCAGTATTTT; CDR3: CASSLWDPDTQYF
D: -; V: TRBV10-3; J: TRBJ2-5; size: -; DNA: TGTGCCATCAGTGACCGGACCGAAGGGATTGGGGAGACCCAGTACTTC; CDR3: CAISDRTEGIGETQYF
D: TRBD1; V: TRBV7-9; J: TRBJ1-1; size: -; DNA: TGTGCCAGCAGCCACTTAATCAGGGGGCCGGGATACACTGAAGCTTTCTTT; CDR3: CASSHLIRGPGYTEAFF
D: TRBD1; V: TRBV18; J: TRBJ1-5; size: -; DNA: TGTGCCAGCTCACCTCGACAGGGACATCAGCCCCAGCATTTT; CDR3: CASSPRQGHQPQHF
D: TRBD2; V: TRBV13; J: TRBJ2-5; size: few; DNA: TGTGCCAGCAGCGCCGCATTAACGGGGGGGCACCAAGAGACCCAGTACTTC; CDR3: CASSAALTGGHQETQYF
D: -; V: TRBV29-1; J: TRBJ2-3; size: few; DNA: TGCAGCGTTGAAGGGGCCGTCATCCGTGCGGATACGCAGTATTTT; CDR3: CSVEGAVIRADTQYF
D: TRBD1; V: TRBV27; J: TRBJ1-2; size: -; DNA: TGTGCCAGCAGTCCGTTGGACAGGGTGGTTAACTATGGCTACACCTTC; CDR3: CASSPLDRVVNYGYTF
D: -; V: TRBV30; J: TRBJ2-2; size: -; DNA: TGTGCCTGGAGCCAAAGAGGCCTCACCGGGGAGCTGTTTTTT; CDR3: CAWSQRGLTGELFF
D: TRBD2; V: TRBV30; J: TRBJ2-3; size: -; DNA: TGTGCCTGGAGGGGTTTAGCGGGGGTAAGAGATACGCAGTATTTT; CDR3: CAWRGLAGVRDTQYF
D: TRBD1; V: TRBV9; J: TRBJ1-2; size: few; DNA: TGTGCCAGCAGCAGGCGGACAGGGGGAAACTATGGCTACACCTTC; CDR3: CASSRRTGGNYGYTF
D: -; V: TRBV5-6; J: TRBJ2-7; size: -; DNA: TGTGCCAGCAGCTTGGAATCCGGTCCGGACGAGCAGTACTTC; CDR3: CASSLESGPDEQYF
D: -; V: TRBV6-5; J: TRBJ1-1; size: -; DNA: TGTGCCAGCAGTTACCAGCGGTCCCCGGGAGCTGAAGCTTTCTTT; CDR3: CASSYQRSPGAEAFF
D: -; V: TRBV6-6; J: TRBJ1-1; size: -; DNA: TGTGCCAGCAGTTACGACAGGCTCAAGATGAGAACTGAAGCTTTCTTT; CDR3: CASSYDRLKMRTEAFF
D: -; V: TRBV30; J: TRBJ1-2; size: once; DNA: TGTGCCTCCGACAGTAACTATGGCTACACCTTC; CDR3: CASDSNYGYTF
D: -; V: TRBV13; J: TRBJ1-1; size: -; DNA: TGTGCCAGCAGCTTATCCGGGAATGGAGCTTTCTTT; CDR3: CASSLSGNGAFF
D: -; V: TRBV6-1; J: TRBJ1-4; size: -; DNA: TGTGCCAGCAGCCCCGGGGCGCATGAAAAACTGTTTTTT; CDR3: CASSPGAHEKLFF
D: -; V: TRBV25-1; J: TRBJ2-7; size: -; DNA: TGTGCCAGCACACGGGGTCTCTACGAGCAGTACTTC; CDR3: CASTRGLYEQYF
D: -; V: TRBV14; J: TRBJ1-1; size: -; DNA: TGTGCCAGCAGCCAAGGGGCTTACACTGAAGCTTTCTTT; CDR3: CASSQGAYTEAFF
D: TRBD1; V: TRBV7-9; J: TRBJ2-3; size: -; DNA: TGTGCCAGCAGCTTAGGTGGAGAGACAGGGAACTCAGATACGCAGTATTTT; CDR3: CASSLGGETGNSDTQYF
D: TRBD1; V: TRBV7-2; J: TRBJ1-3; size: -; DNA: TGTGCCAGCAGCTCGACAGGGAACGGAAACACCATATATTTT; CDR3: CASSSTGNGNTIYF
D: TRBD1; V: TRBV7-9; J: TRBJ1-2; size: -; DNA: TGTGCCAGCAGCCCAAAAGTAAGGACAGGGGAAGGCTACACCTTC; CDR3: CASSPKVRTGEGYTF
D: -; V: TRBV7-8; J: TRBJ2-7; size: -; DNA: TGTGCCAGCAGCTTACAGGGGCCCTCCTACGAGCAGTACTTC; CDR3: CASSLQGPSYEQYF
D: -; V: TRBV13; J: TRBJ1-5; size: -; DNA: TGTGCCAGCAGCTTAGGAGATCAGCCCCAGCATTTT; CDR3: CASSLGDQPQHF
D: TRBD1; V: TRBV11-2; J: TRBJ1-1; size: -; DNA: TGTGCCAGCAACCACCGGGACAGAATTGAAGCTTTCTTT; CDR3: CASNHRDRIEAFF
D: -; V: TRBV13; J: TRBJ1-1; size: -; DNA: TGTGCCAGCAGACAAATGGGGGTAGGTGACACTGAAGCTTTCTTT; CDR3: CASRQMGVGDTEAFF